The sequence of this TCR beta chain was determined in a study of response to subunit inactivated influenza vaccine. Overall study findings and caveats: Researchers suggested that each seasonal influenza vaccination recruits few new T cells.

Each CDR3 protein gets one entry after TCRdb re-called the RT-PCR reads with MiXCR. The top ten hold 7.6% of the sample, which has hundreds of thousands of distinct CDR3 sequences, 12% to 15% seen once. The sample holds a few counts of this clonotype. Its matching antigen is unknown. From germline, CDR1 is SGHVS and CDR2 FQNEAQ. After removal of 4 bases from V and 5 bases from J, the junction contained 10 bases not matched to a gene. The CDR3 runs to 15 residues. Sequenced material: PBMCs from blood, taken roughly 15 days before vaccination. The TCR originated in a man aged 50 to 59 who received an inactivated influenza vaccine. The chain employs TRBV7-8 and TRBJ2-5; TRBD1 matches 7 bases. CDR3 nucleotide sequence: TGTGCCAGCAGCTCGAAGACAGGGTCGGGGGAGACCCAGTACTTC. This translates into CASSSKTGSGETQYF.